What follows are 26 T cell receptor beta chains derived from one specimen sequenced in a study of blood T cell repertoires in COVID-19. The data were produced by immunoSEQ multiplex PCR, yet TCRdb's version contains in-frame clones alone and is incomplete. Counted here are some 200,000 clones, roughly 86% occurring once; the ten biggest clones make up less than 3%. The sequencing input was peripheral blood. The receptor set was obtained from a man aged 35 to 55 with active or convalescent COVID-19.

V is TRBV9 and J is TRBJ1-1; no firm D call. Looked up from germline, CDR1 is SGDLS and CDR2 is YYNGEE. V was pared by 4 bases and J by 4 bases, with 14 bases between. There are 14 residues in the CDR3. The CDR3 is CASSPQAGSTEAFF. CDR3 DNA: TGTGCCAGCAGCCCCCAGGCGGGTTCCACTGAAGCTTTCTTT.

This chain connects TRBV15 to TRBJ1-1, with 7 bases matching TRBD1. Germline V lookup: CDR1 LNHNV, CDR2 YYDKDF (reference sequence). The CDR3 length is 14 residues. The V segment lost 1 base and the J segment 6 bases; nucleotides outside the gene matches: 5. CDR3 in DNA: TGTGCCACCAGCAGAGTTTCGGGACAGCCTGAAGCTTTCTTT. Translating it yields CATSRVSGQPEAFF. The whole variable domain, filled in from reference TRBV15 and TRBJ1-1, reads DAMVIQNPRYQVTQFGKPVTLSCSQTLNHNVMYWYQQKSSQAPKLLFHYYDKDFNNEADTPDNFQSRRPNTSFCFLDIRSPGLGDTAMYLCATSRVSGQPEAFFGQGTRLTVV.

V gene TRBV4-3 combines with J gene TRBJ2-3, with TRBD1 matching 8 bases. The germline V gene has CDR1 LGHNA and CDR2 YSLEER. CDR3 length: 15 amino acids. With 4 bases clipped from V and 6 bases from J, the junction kept 9 bases outside the gene matches. The CDR3 is CASSLQSDREDTQYF. Written as DNA, the CDR3 is TGCGCCAGCAGCCTGCAATCGGACAGGGAGGATACGCAGTATTTT.

V gene TRBV5-1 combines with J gene TRBJ1-3, with D maybe TRBD1 (5 bases). V was shortened by 5 bases and J by 1 base, with 10 bases between the two germline ends. This CDR3 is 14 amino acids long. Germline V lookup: CDR1 SGHRS, CDR2 YFSETQ. In DNA, the CDR3 is TGCGCCAGCAGTCCACAGGAGTCTGGAAACACCATATATTTT. This encodes CASSPQESGNTIYF.

J is TRBJ1-1 and V is TRBV7-2; 7 bases fit TRBD1. V gave up 5 bases and J gave up 5 bases; unmatched junction bases: 11. The germline V gene has CDR1 SGHTA and CDR2 FQGNSA. The CDR3 loop spans 15 amino acids. CDR3 nucleotides: TGTGCCAGCAGCCCCTCCACAGGGGTTTGGACTGAAGCTTTCTTT. This translates into CASSPSTGVWTEAFF.

The table lists this clone with a count of one. The chain has TRBV28 and TRBJ2-7; a weak D match, TRBD1 (5 bases). The CDR3 loop spans 12 amino acids. V was cut by 6 bases and J by 5 bases, with 11 bases left in between. Germline V gene data show CDR1 as MDHEN and CDR2 as SYDVKM. CDR3 nucleotides: TGTGCCAGCAGCCAAATCAGGGACGAGCAGTACTTC. This gives the protein CASSQIRDEQYF. Drawing the rest from reference TRBV28 and TRBJ2-7, the complete variable domain is DVKVTQSSRYLVKRTGEKVFLECVQDMDHENMFWYRQDPGLGLRLIYFSYDVKMKEKGDIPEGYSVSREKKERFSLILESASTNQTSMYLCASSQIRDEQYFGPGTRLTVT.

The J gene is TRBJ2-5, the V gene TRBV7-9; D is perhaps TRBD2 (6 bases). The germline V gene has CDR1 SEHNR and CDR2 FQNEAQ (reference sequence). V was trimmed by 6 bases and J by 1 base, leaving 9 bases between them. The CDR3 length is 13 residues. CDR3 bases: TGTGCCAGCAGTCGACTAGGCCAAGAGACCCAGTACTTC. It translates to CASSRLGQETQYF.

This clone showed up just a few times. V gene TRBV6-5 combines with J gene TRBJ1-1; 11 nucleotides line up with TRBD1. The CDR3 runs 14 residues. Germline V gene data show CDR1 as MNHEY and CDR2 as SVGAGI. The V and J ends lost 5 bases and 5 bases, in that order; junction bases with no gene match: 4. As DNA, the CDR3 is TGTGCCAGCAGTAGGACAGGGGGCTGGACTGAAGCTTTCTTT. It yields the protein CASSRTGGWTEAFF.

This clone has a handful of counts. The chain employs TRBV3-1 (or the pseudogene TRBV3-2) and TRBJ2-1, with 8 nucleotides matching TRBD1. The CDR3 contains 14 residues. After removal of 7 bases from V and 9 bases from J, the junction contained 11 bases not matched to a gene. Looked up from germline, CDR1 is LGHDT and CDR2 is YNNKEL (reference sequence). CDR3 nucleotide sequence: TGTGCCAGCACCCAGGGGGCAGGGGACAGTGAGCAGTTCTTC. Translated, it gives CASTQGAGDSEQFF.

This rearrangement joins TRBV6-6 to TRBJ2-7; 8 bases line up with TRBD1. Trimming removed 2 bases from V and 5 bases from J; junction bases left unmatched: 5. This CDR3 has 14 amino acids. CDR1 MNHNY and CDR2 SVGAGI come from the germline V gene (reference sequence). CDR3 amino acids: CASSYADRDHEQYF. DNA for the CDR3: TGTGCCAGCAGTTACGCGGACAGGGACCACGAGCAGTACTTC.

The gene calls are TRBV12-3 or TRBV12-4 and TRBJ1-6, with a possible D match to TRBD1 (5 bases). This CDR3 spans 13 amino acids. Trimming cost V 5 bases and J 7 bases, with 9 bases left between them. The CDR3 nucleotides are TGTGCCAGCAGTGGGGGGGACAATTCACCCCTCCACTTT. This sequence encodes CASSGGDNSPLHF.

The chain couples TRBV5-4 to TRBJ1-3, with a tentative D call TRBD1 (5 bases). Germline assignment: CDR1 SGHNT and CDR2 YYREEE (reference sequence). The CDR3 has 13 residues. V lost 10 bases and J lost 0, with 11 bases in between. The CDR3 is CAGTDGSGNTIYF. CDR3 DNA sequence: TGTGCCGGGACTGACGGCTCTGGAAACACCATATATTTT.

The chain is built from TRBV19 and TRBJ2-7; possible D gene TRBD2, 5 bases. CDR1 and CDR2 (germline): LNHDA, SQIVND (reference sequence). With 4 bases removed from V and 7 bases from J, the gap between germline ends came to 14 bases. This CDR3 contains 13 residues. The CDR3 bases are TGTGCCAGTAGTACCCCGGGTGGGAGAGAGCAGTACTTC. It encodes CASSTPGGREQYF.

This CDR3 reads CASSWAGDQETQYF. DNA for the CDR3: TGTGCCAGCAGCTGGGCGGGGGATCAAGAGACCCAGTACTTC. The V and J genes are TRBV7-2 and TRBJ2-5; 7 bases line up with TRBD2. In germline, CDR1 is SGHTA, CDR2 FQGNSA. V lost 4 bases, J lost 2 bases, and 4 bases stayed unmatched. CDR3 size: 14 residues.

The V and J genes are TRBV18 and TRBJ1-4; TRBD1 matches 8 bases. There are 15 residues in the CDR3. The V and J ends lost 3 bases and 2 bases, in that order; junction bases with no gene match: 2. CDR1 is KGHSH and CDR2 is LQKENI in the germline V gene. The CDR3 sequence is CASSPRTGTNEKLFF. The CDR3 region has the DNA TGTGCCAGCTCACCGAGGACAGGGACTAATGAAAAACTGTTTTTT.

The V and J genes are TRBV19 and TRBJ2-1; 7 positions match TRBD1. The V segment lost 6 bases and the J segment 12 bases; nucleotides outside the gene matches: 5. This CDR3 is 11 amino acids long. Per the germline V gene, CDR1 is LNHDA and CDR2 is SQIVND (reference sequence). In DNA form, the CDR3 reads TGTGCCAGTAGAGACAGGGCTGGGCAGTTCTTC. This codes for CASRDRAGQFF.

This rearrangement joins TRBV6-6 to TRBJ2-2; 7 nucleotides line up with TRBD1. Looked up from germline, CDR1 is MNHNY and CDR2 is SVGAGI (reference sequence). The CDR3 spans 14 residues. J was trimmed by 4 bases and V by 5 bases; bases with no gene match: 4. The CDR3 DNA sequence: TGTGCCAGCAGTCGGGACAGAAGCACCGGGGAGCTGTTTTTT. It codes for CASSRDRSTGELFF.

The table lists this clone with a count of one. Other DNA variants within this sample encode the same CDR3. The chain has TRBV2 and TRBJ2-5; 8 bases map to TRBD2. The CDR3 sequence is 12 residues long. CDR1 SNHLY and CDR2 FYNNEI come from the germline V gene. DNA of the CDR3: TGTGCTTCCCGGGAGGGGGGAGAGACCCAGTACTTC. This gives the protein CASREGGETQYF.

The rearrangement joins TRBV30 to TRBJ1-4; 7 bases are shared with TRBD1. The germline CDR1 and CDR2 sequences are GTSNPN and SVGIG (reference sequence). V was pared by 2 bases and J by 1 base, with 1 base of the junction left unmatched. The length of the CDR3 is 14 residues. The CDR3 region is CAWSRGLTNEKLFF. CDR3 in DNA: TGTGCCTGGAGTAGGGGGCTAACTAATGAAAAACTGTTTTTT.

This rearrangement joins TRBV6-2 or TRBV6-3 to TRBJ1-5; D is ambiguous. The CDR3 spans 15 residues. Trimming removed 3 bases at V and 3 bases at J, with 12 bases between. Germline V gene sequence: CDR1 MNHEY, CDR2 SVGEGT. The CDR3 is CASSYARDINQPQHF. In DNA form, the CDR3 reads TGTGCCAGCAGTTATGCCCGGGATATCAATCAGCCCCAGCATTTT.

The chain recombines TRBV6-5 with TRBJ2-1; D is unclear. Trimming took off 0 bases at V and 0 bases at J, with 9 bases between the two ends. This CDR3 is built from 16 residues. Germline assignment: CDR1 MNHEY and CDR2 SVGAGI. CDR3 amino acids: CASSYSSYSSYNEQFF. The CDR3 DNA reads as TGTGCCAGCAGTTACTCGAGTTATAGCTCCTACAATGAGCAGTTCTTC.

The chain has TRBV29-1 and TRBJ1-1, with TRBD1 identical over 9 bases. Germline V lookup: CDR1 SQVTM, CDR2 ANQGSEA. Losses at the gene ends were 4 bases for V and 5 bases for J; bases not matched to a gene: 5. The CDR3 is 13 residues long. CDR3 nucleotides: TGCAGCGTTGTGACAGGGGGGGAGACTGAAGCTTTCTTT. This sequence encodes CSVVTGGETEAFF.

The rearrangement links TRBV11-3 to TRBJ1-1, with a weak D call TRBD1 (5 bases). V lost 2 bases and J lost 4, with 11 bases in between. Germline CDR1 is SGHNT and CDR2 is YENEEA. The length of the CDR3 is 14 residues. CDR3 in DNA: TGTGCCAGCAGCTTAACGCAGGGAAGCACTGAAGCTTTCTTT. It is translated as CASSLTQGSTEAFF.

This chain uses TRBV11-2 with TRBJ1-2; no clear D. V was cut by 0 bases and J by 0 bases, with 8 bases left in between. The germline CDR1 and CDR2 sequences are SGHAT and FQNNGV. The CDR3 runs 15 residues. CDR3 nucleotides: TGTGCCAGCAGCTTAGATATACGGGCTAACTATGGCTACACCTTC. Translation gives CASSLDIRANYGYTF.

For this clone: Other nucleotide sequences in the sample specify the same CDR3. The chain links TRBV19 to TRBJ1-5; 9 nucleotides match TRBD1. The V and J ends lost 2 bases and 4 bases, in that order; junction bases with no gene match: 3. This CDR3 region has 15 residues. CDR1 is LNHDA and CDR2 is SQIVND in the germline V gene (reference sequence). CDR3 DNA sequence: TGTGCCAGTAGTATATTCGGGACAGGGAATCAGCCCCAGCATTTT. This codes for CASSIFGTGNQPQHF.

J is TRBJ2-5 and V is TRBV25-1, with 8 positions matching TRBD2. Germline trimming cut 7 bases from V and 6 bases from J; bases unmatched to any gene: 7. Germline CDR1 reads MGHDK; CDR2 reads SYGVNS. CDR3 length: 13 residues. The CDR3 DNA sequence: TGTGCCAGCACGGGGGGGCCTCGCCAGACCCAGTACTTC. Residues: CASTGGPRQTQYF.